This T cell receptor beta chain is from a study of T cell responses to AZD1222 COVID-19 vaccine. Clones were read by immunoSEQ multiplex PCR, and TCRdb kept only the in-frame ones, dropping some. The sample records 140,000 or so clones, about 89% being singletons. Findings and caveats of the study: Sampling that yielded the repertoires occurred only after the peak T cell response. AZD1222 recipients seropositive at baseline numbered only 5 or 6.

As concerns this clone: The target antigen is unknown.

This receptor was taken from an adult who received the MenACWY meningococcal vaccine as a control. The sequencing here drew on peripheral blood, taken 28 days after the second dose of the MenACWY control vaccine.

Written as DNA, the CDR3 is TGTGCCAGCAGCCCACCGGGACTCTATAGCAATCAGCCCCAGCATTTT. Translation gives CASSPPGLYSNQPQHF. The chain carries TRBV7-8 and TRBJ1-5, with a weak D call TRBD1 (5 bases). Trimming left V 5 bases short and J 0 bases short, with 14 bases between. The CDR3 totals 16 residues. CDR1 is SGHVS and CDR2 is FQNEAQ in the germline V gene. The variable domain in full, with the rest retrieved from reference TRBV7-8 and TRBJ1-5, is GAGVSQSPRYKVAKRGQDVALRCDPISGHVSLFWYQQALGQGPEFLTYFQNEAQLDKSGLPSDRFFAERPEGSVSTLKIQRTQQEDSAVYLCASSPPGLYSNQPQHFGDGTRLSIL.